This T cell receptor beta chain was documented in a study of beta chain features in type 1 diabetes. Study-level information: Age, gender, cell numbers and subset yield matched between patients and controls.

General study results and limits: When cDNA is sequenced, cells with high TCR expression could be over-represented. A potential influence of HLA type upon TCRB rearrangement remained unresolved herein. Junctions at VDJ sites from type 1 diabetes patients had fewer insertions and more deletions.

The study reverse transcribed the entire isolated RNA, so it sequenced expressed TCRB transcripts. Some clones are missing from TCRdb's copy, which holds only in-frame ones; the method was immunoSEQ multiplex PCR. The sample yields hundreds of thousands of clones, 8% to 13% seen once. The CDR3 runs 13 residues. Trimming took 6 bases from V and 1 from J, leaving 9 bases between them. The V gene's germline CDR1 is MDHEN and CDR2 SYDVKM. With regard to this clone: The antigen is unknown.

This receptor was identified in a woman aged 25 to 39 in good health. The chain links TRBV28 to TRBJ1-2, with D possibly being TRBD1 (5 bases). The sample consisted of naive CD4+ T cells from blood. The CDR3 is CASSDSVNYGYTF. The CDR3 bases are TGTGCCAGCAGCGACAGCGTTAACTATGGCTACACCTTC.